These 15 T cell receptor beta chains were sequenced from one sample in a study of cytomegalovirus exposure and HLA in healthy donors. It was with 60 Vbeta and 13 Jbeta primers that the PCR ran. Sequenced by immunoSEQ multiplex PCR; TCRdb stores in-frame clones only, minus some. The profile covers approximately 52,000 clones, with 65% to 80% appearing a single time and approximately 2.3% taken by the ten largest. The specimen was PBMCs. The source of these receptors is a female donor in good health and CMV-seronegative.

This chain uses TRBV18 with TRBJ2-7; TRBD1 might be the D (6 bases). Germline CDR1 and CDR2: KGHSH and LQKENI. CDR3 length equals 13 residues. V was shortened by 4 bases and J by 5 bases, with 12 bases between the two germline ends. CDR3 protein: CASSQRTDNEQYF. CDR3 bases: TGTGCCAGCTCACAAAGGACAGACAACGAGCAGTACTTC.

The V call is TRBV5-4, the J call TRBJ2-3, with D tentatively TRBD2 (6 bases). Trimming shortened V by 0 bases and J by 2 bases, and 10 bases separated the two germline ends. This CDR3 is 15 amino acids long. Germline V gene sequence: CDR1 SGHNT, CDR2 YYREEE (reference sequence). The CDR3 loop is CASSLDSGFTDTQYF. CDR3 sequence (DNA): TGTGCCAGCAGCTTGGATAGCGGTTTCACAGATACGCAGTATTTT.

The CDR3 reads CASSDWAGEGHEQFF. The CDR3 DNA reads TGTGCCAGCAGTGACTGGGCGGGAGAAGGTCATGAGCAGTTCTTC. The chain uses TRBV6-4 and TRBJ2-1; 7 positions agree with TRBD2. Germline V gives CDR1 MRHNA, CDR2 SNTAGT. This CDR3 is 15 amino acids long. Trimming removed 1 base from V and 8 bases from J; junction bases left unmatched: 8.

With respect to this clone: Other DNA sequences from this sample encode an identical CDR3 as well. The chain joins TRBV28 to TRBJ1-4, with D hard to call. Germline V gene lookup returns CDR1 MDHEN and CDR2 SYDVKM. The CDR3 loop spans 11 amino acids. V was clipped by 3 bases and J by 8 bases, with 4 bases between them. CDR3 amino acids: CASSLREKLFF. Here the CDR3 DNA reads TGTGCCAGCAGTTTGAGGGAAAAACTGTTTTTT.

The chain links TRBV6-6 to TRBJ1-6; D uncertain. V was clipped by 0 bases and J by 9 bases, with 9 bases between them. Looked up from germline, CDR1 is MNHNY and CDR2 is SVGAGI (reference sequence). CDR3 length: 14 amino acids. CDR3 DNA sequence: TGTGCCAGCAGTTACTCGGGAGCAGGTTCACCCCTCCACTTT. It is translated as CASSYSGAGSPLHF.

This CDR3 is CASSPPSDPYEQYF. CDR3 coding DNA: TGTGCCAGCTCACCACCCAGCGACCCCTACGAGCAGTACTTC. The V gene is TRBV18, the J gene TRBJ2-7; D is undetermined. The germline gives CDR1 KGHSH, CDR2 LQKENI. V was clipped by 0 bases and J by 2 bases, with 8 bases between them. This CDR3 spans 14 amino acids.

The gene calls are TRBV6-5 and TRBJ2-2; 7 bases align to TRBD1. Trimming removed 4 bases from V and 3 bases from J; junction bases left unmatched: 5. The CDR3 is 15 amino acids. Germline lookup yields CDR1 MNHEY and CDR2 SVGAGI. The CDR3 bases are TGTGCCAGCAGTTTGGCAACAGGGGACACCGGGGAGCTGTTTTTT. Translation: CASSLATGDTGELFF.

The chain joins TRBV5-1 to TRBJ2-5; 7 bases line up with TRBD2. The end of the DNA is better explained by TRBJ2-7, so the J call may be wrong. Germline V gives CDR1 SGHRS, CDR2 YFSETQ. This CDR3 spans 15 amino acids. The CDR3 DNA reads TGCGCCAGCAGCTTGGGTGCGGGAGCTAGCTACGAGCAGTACTTC. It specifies CASSLGAGASYEQYF.

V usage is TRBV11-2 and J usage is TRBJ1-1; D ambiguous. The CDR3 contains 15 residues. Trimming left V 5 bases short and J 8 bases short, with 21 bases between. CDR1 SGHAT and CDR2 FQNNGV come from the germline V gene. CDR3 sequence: CASSLGSGGFIEAFF. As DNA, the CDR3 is TGTGCCAGCAGCCTAGGTTCCGGCGGGTTCATCGAAGCTTTCTTT.

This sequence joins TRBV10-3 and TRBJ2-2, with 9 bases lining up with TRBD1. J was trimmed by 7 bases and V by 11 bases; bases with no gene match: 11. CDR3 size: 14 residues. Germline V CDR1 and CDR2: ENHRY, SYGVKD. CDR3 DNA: TGTGCCTCTCTGGGACAGGGCGGAAGCGGGGAGCTGTTTTTT. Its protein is CASLGQGGSGELFF.

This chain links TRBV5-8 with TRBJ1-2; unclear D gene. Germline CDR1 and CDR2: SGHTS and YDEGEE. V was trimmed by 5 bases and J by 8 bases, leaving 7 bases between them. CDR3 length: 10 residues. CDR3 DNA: TGTGCCAGCAGACTGGGCGGCTACACCTTC. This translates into CASRLGGYTF.

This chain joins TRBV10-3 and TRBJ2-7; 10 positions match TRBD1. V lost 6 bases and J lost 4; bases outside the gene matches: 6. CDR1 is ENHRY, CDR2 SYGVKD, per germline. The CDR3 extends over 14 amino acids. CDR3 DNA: TGTGCCATCAGCTGGGACAGGGGAAGTTACGAGCAGTACTTC. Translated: CAISWDRGSYEQYF.

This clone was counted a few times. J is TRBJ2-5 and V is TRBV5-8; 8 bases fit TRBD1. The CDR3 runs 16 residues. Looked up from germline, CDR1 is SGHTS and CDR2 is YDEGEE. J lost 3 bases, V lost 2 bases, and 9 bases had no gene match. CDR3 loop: CASSLGTTGQEETQYF. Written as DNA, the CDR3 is TGTGCCAGCAGCTTAGGAACTACGGGACAGGAAGAGACCCAGTACTTC.

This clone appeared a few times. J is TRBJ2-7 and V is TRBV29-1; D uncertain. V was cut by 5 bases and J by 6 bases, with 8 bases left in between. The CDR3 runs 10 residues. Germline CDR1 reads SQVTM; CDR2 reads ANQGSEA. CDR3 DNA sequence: TGCAGCGTTTGGGCAGGCGAGCAGTACTTC. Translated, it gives CSVWAGEQYF.

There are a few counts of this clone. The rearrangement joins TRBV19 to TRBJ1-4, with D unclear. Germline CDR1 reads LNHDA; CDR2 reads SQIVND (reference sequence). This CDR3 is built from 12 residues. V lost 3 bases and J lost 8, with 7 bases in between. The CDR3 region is CASSMRREKLFF. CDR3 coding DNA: TGTGCCAGTAGTATGAGGCGAGAAAAACTGTTTTTT.